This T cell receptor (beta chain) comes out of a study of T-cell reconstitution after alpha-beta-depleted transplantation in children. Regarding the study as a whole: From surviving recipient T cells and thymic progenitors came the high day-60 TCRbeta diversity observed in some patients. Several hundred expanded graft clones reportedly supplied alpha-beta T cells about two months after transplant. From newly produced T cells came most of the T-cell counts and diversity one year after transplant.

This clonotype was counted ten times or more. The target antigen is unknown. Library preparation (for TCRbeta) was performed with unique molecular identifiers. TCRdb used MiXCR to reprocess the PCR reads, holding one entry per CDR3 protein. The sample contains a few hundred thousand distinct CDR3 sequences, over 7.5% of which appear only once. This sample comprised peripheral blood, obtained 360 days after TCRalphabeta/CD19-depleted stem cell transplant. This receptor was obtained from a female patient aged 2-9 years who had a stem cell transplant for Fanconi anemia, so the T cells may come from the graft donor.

CDR3 sequence: CASSVRTGHNEQFF. Written as DNA, the CDR3 is TGTGCCAGCAGCGTTAGGACAGGGCACAATGAGCAGTTCTTC. The chain has TRBV12-3 or TRBV12-4 and TRBJ2-1, with 8 bases that match TRBD1. V gave up 6 bases and J gave up 5 bases; unmatched junction bases: 6. There are 14 residues in the CDR3.